This is a list of T cell receptor beta chains from one sample in a study of cytomegalovirus exposure and HLA in healthy donors. Clones were read by immunoSEQ multiplex PCR, and TCRdb kept only the in-frame ones, dropping some. The top ten hold nearly 5% of the sample, which has 110,000 or so clones, more than 75% seen once. Sequenced material: PBMCs. These TCRs come from a man younger than 35 in good health and CMV-seronegative. The CDR3 runs from the conserved cysteine through the conserved F or W. The D gene is left open where the match is weak. Not every row has a clone size; where given, it reads once, few, many or a size class.

TRBJ2-7 15 once TRBD1 TRBV27 TGTGCCAGCAGTTTACTAGGACAGGGGACCTACGAGCAGTACTTC CASSLLGQGTYEQYF
TRBJ1-1 16 NA NA TRBV21-1 TGTGCCAGCAGTCCCACAGAAAATGCCTCGAACACTGAAGCTTTCTTT CASSPTENASNTEAFF
TRBJ2-5 16 NA TRBD2 TRBV11-2 TGTGCCAGCAGCTTGGGAGGGTTGAGCGTCCAAGAGACCCAGTACTTC CASSLGGLSVQETQYF
TRBJ2-3 15 NA NA TRBV15 TGTGCCACCAGCAGAGAAGGGGGTAGCACAGATACGCAGTATTTT CATSREGGSTDTQYF
TRBJ2-7 14 once TRBD1 TRBV11-2 TGTGCCAGCAGCACCGGGACAGCCACCTACGAGCAGTACTTC CASSTGTATYEQYF
TRBJ1-2 15 NA TRBD1 TRBV9 TGTGCCAGCAGCGGAGACAGGGGTTCCAACTATGGCTACACCTTC CASSGDRGSNYGYTF
TRBJ1-5 15 NA TRBD1 TRBV6-1 TGTGCCAGCATCGAAACGGGGACAGGTCTCACTATGCAGCATTTT CASIETGTGLTMQHF
TRBJ2-2 13 NA NA TRBV19 TGTGCCAGTAGTGGGCGGGGAGGCGGGGAGCTGTTTTTT CASSGRGGGELFF
TRBJ2-2 16 once NA TRBV11-2 TGTGCCAGCAGCTTAGATGGACGGGGGTATACCGGGGAGCTGTTTTTT CASSLDGRGYTGELFF
TRBJ2-2 14 NA NA TRBV2 TGTGCCAGCGGTGACCAGGGGAACACCGGGGAGCTGTTTTTT CASGDQGNTGELFF
TRBJ2-1 15 NA NA TRBV30 TGTGCCTGGAGTGTACTGAGACTAGAAGGCCTTGAGCAGTTCTTC CAWSVLRLEGLEQFF
TRBJ2-7 12 few NA TRBV6-1 TGTGCCAGCACCCAGGGTGCCTACGAGCAGTACTTC CASTQGAYEQYF
TRBJ1-5 14 NA NA TRBV7-9 TGTGCCAGCAGCCCCCGGGGGGCGAATCAGCCCCAGCATTTT CASSPRGANQPQHF
TRBJ2-3 15 NA TRBD1 TRBV5-4 TGTGCCAGCAGCAGTGGACAGGGGTTCACAGATACGCAGTATTTT CASSSGQGFTDTQYF
TRBJ1-1 15 once TRBD1 TRBV6-6 TGTGCCAGCACCCAAAGGGCAGGGGGCATCACTGAAGCTTTCTTT CASTQRAGGITEAFF
TRBJ2-7 15 NA TRBD2 TRBV10-1 TGCGCCAGCAGTGAGCGGGTAGCGGGAGCCTACGAGCAGTACTTC CASSERVAGAYEQYF
TRBJ1-2 15 NA NA TRBV6-1 TGTGCCAGCAGTAGGGATTTGACAGTCTCCGGTGGCTACACCTTC CASSRDLTVSGGYTF
TRBJ2-3 15 once TRBD2 TRBV11-3 TGTGCCAGCAGCCCCGTAGCGGGGGCGTCAGATACGCAGTATTTT CASSPVAGASDTQYF
TRBJ2-6 12 NA NA TRBV7-9 TGTGCCAGCCCGGTTGGGGCCAACGTCCTGACTTTC CASPVGANVLTF
TRBJ2-1 16 NA TRBD1 TRBV4-2 TGTGCCAGCAGCCAAGCCGGGACAGGGGTCTTCAATGAGCAGTTCTTC CASSQAGTGVFNEQFF
TRBJ1-2 16 NA TRBD1 TRBV27 TGTGCCAGCAGTTTATCCCGTTCACAGGGGTACTATGGCTACACCTTC CASSLSRSQGYYGYTF
TRBJ1-1 14 NA NA TRBV6-1 TGTGCCAGCCGTGTTTCCGGGACATCCACTGAAGCTTTCTTT CASRVSGTSTEAFF
TRBJ1-5 14 NA NA TRBV5-1 TGCGCCAGCAGCTTGGGGCAGGGCGGTCAGCCCCAGCATTTT CASSLGQGGQPQHF
TRBJ1-6 13 many NA TRBV5-1 TGCGCCAGCAGCTTGTCTATGAATTCACCCCTCCACTTT CASSLSMNSPLHF
TRBJ1-1 12 NA TRBD1 TRBV7-2 TGTGCCAGCGGCCCCCAGGGGGCTGAAGCTTTCTTT CASGPQGAEAFF